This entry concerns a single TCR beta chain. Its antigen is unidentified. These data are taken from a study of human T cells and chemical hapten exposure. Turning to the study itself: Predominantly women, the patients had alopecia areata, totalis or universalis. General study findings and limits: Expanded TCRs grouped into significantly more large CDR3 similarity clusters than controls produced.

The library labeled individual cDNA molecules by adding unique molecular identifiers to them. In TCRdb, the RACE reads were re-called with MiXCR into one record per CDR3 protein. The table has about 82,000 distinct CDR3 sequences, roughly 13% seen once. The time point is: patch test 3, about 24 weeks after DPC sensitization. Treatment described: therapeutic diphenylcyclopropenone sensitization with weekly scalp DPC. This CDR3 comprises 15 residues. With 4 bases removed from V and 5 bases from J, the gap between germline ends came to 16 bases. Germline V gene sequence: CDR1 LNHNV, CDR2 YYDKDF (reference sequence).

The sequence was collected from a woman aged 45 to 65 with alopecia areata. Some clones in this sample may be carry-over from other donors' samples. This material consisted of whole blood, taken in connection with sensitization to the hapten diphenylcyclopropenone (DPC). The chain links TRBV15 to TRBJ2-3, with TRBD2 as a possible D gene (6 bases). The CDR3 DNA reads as TGTGCCACCAGCACCGGAGGGGCGCGGAAAGATACGCAGTATTTT. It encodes CATSTGGARKDTQYF.